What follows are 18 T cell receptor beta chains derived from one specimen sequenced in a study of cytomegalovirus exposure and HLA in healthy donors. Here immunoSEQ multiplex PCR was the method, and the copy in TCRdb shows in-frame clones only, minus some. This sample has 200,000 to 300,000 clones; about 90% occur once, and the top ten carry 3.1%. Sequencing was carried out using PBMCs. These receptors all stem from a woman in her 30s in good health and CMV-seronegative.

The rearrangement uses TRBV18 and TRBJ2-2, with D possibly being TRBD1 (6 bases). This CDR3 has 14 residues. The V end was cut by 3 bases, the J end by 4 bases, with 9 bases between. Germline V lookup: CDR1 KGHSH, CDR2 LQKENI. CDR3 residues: CASSPLGGTGELFF. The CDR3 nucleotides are TGTGCCAGCTCACCGCTAGGGGGCACCGGGGAGCTGTTTTTT.

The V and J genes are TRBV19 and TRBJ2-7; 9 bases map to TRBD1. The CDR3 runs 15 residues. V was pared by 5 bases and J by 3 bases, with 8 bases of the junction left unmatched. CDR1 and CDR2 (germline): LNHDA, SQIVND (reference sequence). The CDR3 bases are TGTGCCAGTAGTCCCGGGACAGGGTACTACTACGAGCAGTACTTC. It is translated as CASSPGTGYYYEQYF.

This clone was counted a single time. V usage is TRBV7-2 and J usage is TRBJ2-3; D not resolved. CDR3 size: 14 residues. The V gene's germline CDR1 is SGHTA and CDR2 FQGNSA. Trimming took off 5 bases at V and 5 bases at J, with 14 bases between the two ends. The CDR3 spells CASSPDVSRDTQYF. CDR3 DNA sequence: TGTGCCAGCAGCCCGGACGTTAGCCGAGATACGCAGTATTTT.

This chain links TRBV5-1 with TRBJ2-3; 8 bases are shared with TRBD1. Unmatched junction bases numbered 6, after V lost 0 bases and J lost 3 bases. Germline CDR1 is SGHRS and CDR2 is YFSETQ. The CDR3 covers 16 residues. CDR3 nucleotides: TGCGCCAGCAGCTTGGTTGCAGGGGGCGCGACAGATACGCAGTATTTT. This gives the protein CASSLVAGGATDTQYF.

The CDR3 protein is CASSWVEGGNEQFF. DNA for the CDR3: TGTGCCAGCAGTTGGGTGGAGGGGGGAAATGAGCAGTTCTTC. V and J are TRBV27 and TRBJ2-1; D assignment may be TRBD1 or TRBD2 (6 bases each). V lost 4 bases and J 7 bases, leaving 14 bases between the germline ends. CDR1 is MNHEY, CDR2 SMNVEV, per germline (reference sequence). The CDR3 loop spans 14 amino acids.

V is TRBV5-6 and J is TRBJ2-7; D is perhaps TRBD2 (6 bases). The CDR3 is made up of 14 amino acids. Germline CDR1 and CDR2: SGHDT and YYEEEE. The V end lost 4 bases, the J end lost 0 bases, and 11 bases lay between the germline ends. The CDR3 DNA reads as TGTGCCAGCAGCCATCGGACTAACTCCTACGAGCAGTACTTC. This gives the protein CASSHRTNSYEQYF.

In DNA form, the CDR3 reads TGTGCCAGCAGCCAAGGGGGAGGTATCGACACAGATACGCAGTATTTT. Encoded protein: CASSQGGGIDTDTQYF. The V gene is TRBV14, the J gene TRBJ2-3; D possibly corresponds to TRBD2 (6 bases). CDR3 size: 16 residues. The germline V and J ends were trimmed by 1 base and 2 bases, with 13 bases remaining between them. Germline V gene data show CDR1 as SGHDN and CDR2 as FVKESK.

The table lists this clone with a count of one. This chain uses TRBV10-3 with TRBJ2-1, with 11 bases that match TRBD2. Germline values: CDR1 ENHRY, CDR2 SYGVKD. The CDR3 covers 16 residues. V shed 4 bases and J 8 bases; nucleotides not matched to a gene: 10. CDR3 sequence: CAISVSGRAPVDEQFF. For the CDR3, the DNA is TGTGCCATCAGTGTTAGCGGGAGGGCGCCGGTAGATGAGCAGTTCTTC.

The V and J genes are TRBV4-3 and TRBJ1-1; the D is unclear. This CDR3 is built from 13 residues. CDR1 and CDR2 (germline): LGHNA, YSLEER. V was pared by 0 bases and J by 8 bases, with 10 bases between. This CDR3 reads CASSQDAGLEAFF. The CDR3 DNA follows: TGCGCCAGCAGCCAAGATGCGGGCTTAGAAGCTTTCTTT.

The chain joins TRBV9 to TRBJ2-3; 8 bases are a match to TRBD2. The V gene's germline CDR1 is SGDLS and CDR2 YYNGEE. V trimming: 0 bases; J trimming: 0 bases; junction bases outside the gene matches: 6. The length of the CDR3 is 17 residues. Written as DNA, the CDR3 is TGTGCCAGCAGCGTAGTAGGTAGCGGGACTAGCACAGATACGCAGTATTTT. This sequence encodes CASSVVGSGTSTDTQYF.

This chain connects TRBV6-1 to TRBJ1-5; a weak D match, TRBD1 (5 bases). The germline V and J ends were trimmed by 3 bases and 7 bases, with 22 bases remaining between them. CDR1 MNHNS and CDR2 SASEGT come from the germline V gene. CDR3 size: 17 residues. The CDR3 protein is CASSDRRSEQVGQPQHF. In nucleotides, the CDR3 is TGTGCCAGCAGTGATCGTAGGTCCGAACAGGTGGGGCAGCCCCAGCATTTT.

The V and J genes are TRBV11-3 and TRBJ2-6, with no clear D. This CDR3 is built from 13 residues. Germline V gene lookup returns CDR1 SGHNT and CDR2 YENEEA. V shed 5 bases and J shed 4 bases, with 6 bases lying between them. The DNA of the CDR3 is TGTGCCAGCAGCCCTTCGGGGGCCAACGTCCTGACTTTC. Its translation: CASSPSGANVLTF.

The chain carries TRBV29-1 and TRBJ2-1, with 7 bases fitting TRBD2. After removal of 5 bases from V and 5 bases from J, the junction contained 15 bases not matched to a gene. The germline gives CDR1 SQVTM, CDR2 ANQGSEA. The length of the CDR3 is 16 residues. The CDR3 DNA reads TGCAGCGTTCCTCGTAGCGGGTTCGGGGATAACAATGAGCAGTTCTTC. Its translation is CSVPRSGFGDNNEQFF.

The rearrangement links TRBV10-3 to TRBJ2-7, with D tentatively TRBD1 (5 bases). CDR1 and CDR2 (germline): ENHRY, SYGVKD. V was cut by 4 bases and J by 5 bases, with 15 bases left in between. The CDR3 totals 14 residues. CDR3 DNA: TGTGCCATCAGTGTTCAGGGATTAGGTGACGAGCAGTACTTC. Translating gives CAISVQGLGDEQYF.

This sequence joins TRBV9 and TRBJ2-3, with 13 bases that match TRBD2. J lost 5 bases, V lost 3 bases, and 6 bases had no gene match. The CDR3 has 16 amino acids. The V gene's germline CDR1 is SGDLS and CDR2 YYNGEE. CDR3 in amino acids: CASSAGTSGIGDTQYF. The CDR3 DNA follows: TGTGCCAGCAGCGCAGGGACTAGCGGGATAGGAGATACGCAGTATTTT.

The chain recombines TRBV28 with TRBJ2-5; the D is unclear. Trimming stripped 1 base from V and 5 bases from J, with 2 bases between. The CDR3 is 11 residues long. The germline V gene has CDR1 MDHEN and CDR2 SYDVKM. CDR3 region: CASSLFETQYF. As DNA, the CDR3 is TGTGCCAGCAGTTTATTCGAGACCCAGTACTTC.

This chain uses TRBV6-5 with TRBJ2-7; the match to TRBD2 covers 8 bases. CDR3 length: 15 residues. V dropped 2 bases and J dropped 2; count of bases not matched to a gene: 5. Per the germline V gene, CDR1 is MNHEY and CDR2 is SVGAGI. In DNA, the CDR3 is TGTGCCAGCAGTTACGGGGTAGCGGGAACCTACGAGCAGTACTTC. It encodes CASSYGVAGTYEQYF.

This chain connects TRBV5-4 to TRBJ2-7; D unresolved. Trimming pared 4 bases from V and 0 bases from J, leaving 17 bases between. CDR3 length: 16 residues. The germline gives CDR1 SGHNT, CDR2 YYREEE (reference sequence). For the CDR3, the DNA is TGTGCCAGCAGCCCACCCGGGCAGAAGAGCTCCTACGAGCAGTACTTC. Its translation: CASSPPGQKSSYEQYF.